Below are 8 T cell receptor beta chains sequenced from a single sample in a study of cytomegalovirus exposure and HLA in healthy donors. 13 Jbeta primers and 60 Vbeta primers were used for the PCR. Profiling relied on immunoSEQ multiplex PCR, and the TCRdb table lists in-frame clones only, not all of them. This table has 180,000 or so clones, roughly 80% appearing once. Specimen: PBMCs. These receptors were obtained from a man aged 40-50 years in good health and CMV-seronegative.

V gene TRBV6-6 combines with J gene TRBJ2-7, with D possibly being TRBD1 (5 bases). Trimming removed 0 bases at V and 2 bases at J, with 8 bases between. This CDR3 spans 14 amino acids. CDR1 and CDR2 from the germline V gene are MNHNY and SVGAGI (reference sequence). CDR3 residues: CASSYSSGPYEQYF. CDR3 nucleotide sequence: TGTGCCAGCAGTTACTCGTCAGGGCCCTACGAGCAGTACTTC.

This sequence joins TRBV7-9 and TRBJ2-3; the match to TRBD2 covers 9 bases. The germline gives CDR1 SEHNR, CDR2 FQNEAQ (reference sequence). The CDR3 is made up of 18 amino acids. V gave up 2 bases and J gave up 5 bases; unmatched junction bases: 14. CDR3 amino acids: CASSLNLGSGSVGDTQYF. The CDR3 nucleotides are TGTGCCAGCAGCTTAAATCTTGGTAGCGGGAGTGTTGGAGATACGCAGTATTTT.

The chain employs TRBV10-1 and TRBJ2-1; 11 nucleotides agree with TRBD2. The V gene's germline CDR1 is WNHNN and CDR2 SYGVQD (reference sequence). The length of the CDR3 is 14 residues. The J segment lost 5 bases and the V segment lost 11 bases, leaving 8 bases of the junction unmatched. CDR3 amino acids: CARRLAGTHNEQFF. The CDR3 DNA sequence: TGCGCCCGACGACTAGCGGGAACCCACAATGAGCAGTTCTTC.

The V and J genes are TRBV29-1 and TRBJ2-6; D unresolved. The V gene's germline CDR1 is SQVTM and CDR2 ANQGSEA. The CDR3 covers 12 residues. The germline V and J ends were trimmed by 4 bases and 4 bases, with 5 bases remaining between them. This CDR3 is CSVGAGANVLTF. DNA for the CDR3: TGCAGCGTTGGGGCCGGGGCCAACGTCCTGACTTTC.

V is TRBV5-6 and J is TRBJ1-2; D is possibly TRBD1 (5 bases). This CDR3 spans 14 amino acids. V was shortened by 4 bases and J by 4 bases, with 14 bases between the two germline ends. From germline, CDR1 is SGHDT and CDR2 YYEEEE. CDR3 coding DNA: TGTGCCAGCAGCCAAATACAGGAGTCCTATGGCTACACCTTC. It is translated as CASSQIQESYGYTF.

On this clone itself: The sample holds other DNA sequences that translate to the same CDR3. The chain joins TRBV11-2 to TRBJ1-4; a weak D match, TRBD1 (5 bases). Deletions cut 4 bases from V and 4 bases from J, with 16 bases between. This CDR3 region has 16 residues. Germline assignment: CDR1 SGHAT and CDR2 FQNNGV. CDR3 amino acids: CASSSPGAGGNEKLFF. DNA for the CDR3: TGTGCCAGCAGCTCCCCTGGGGCAGGTGGTAATGAAAAACTGTTTTTT.

The chain joins TRBV19 to TRBJ1-5, with TRBD1 matching 7 bases. CDR1 LNHDA and CDR2 SQIVND come from the germline V gene (reference sequence). With 3 bases clipped from V and 5 bases from J, the junction kept 22 bases outside the gene matches. This CDR3 is built from 20 residues. This chain's CDR3 is CASSISVRGSLTGIYQPQHF. CDR3 nucleotide sequence: TGTGCCAGTAGTATTTCGGTTCGAGGAAGTTTGACAGGGATTTATCAGCCCCAGCATTTT.

This chain uses TRBV18 with TRBJ2-2; possibly TRBD2 for D (7 bases). Trimming pared 3 bases from V and 1 base from J, leaving 18 bases between. The CDR3 is 18 amino acids. Per the germline V gene, CDR1 is KGHSH and CDR2 is LQKENI. CDR3 sequence reads: CASSPLPSRGRNTGELFF. CDR3 sequence (DNA): TGTGCCAGCTCACCCCTCCCGTCGCGGGGGCGGAACACCGGGGAGCTGTTTTTT.